The source of this T cell receptor beta chain is a study of blood T cells in healthy people across ages. Study-wide results and caveats: Long-lived donors carried more naive CD4+ cells and greater diversity than aged donors.

The second PCR ran roughly 7 to 11 cycles with a sample-barcoded 5' primer and J-beta primers. In TCRdb, the 5' RACE reads were re-called with MiXCR into one record per CDR3 protein. The sample lists 1,300,000 or so distinct CDR3 sequences, around 59% seen once, with about 6.3% in the top ten. The CDR3 consists of 12 residues. The V gene end was trimmed by 3 bases and the J gene end by 9 bases; junction bases not matched to a gene: 2. CDR1 is SGHKS, CDR2 YYEKEE, per germline (reference sequence). A remark on this clonotype: The antigen is unknown.

Sample: blood. This clonotype originated in a man aged 18 to 29 in good health. This chain joins TRBV5-5 and TRBJ2-1; 8 nucleotides agree with TRBD2. CDR3 DNA sequence: TGTGCCAGCAGCTCCCGGGAGGGTGAGCAGTTCTTC. Protein: CASSSREGEQFF.